This TCR beta chain was recovered during a study of blood T cell repertoires in COVID-19. Study background: COVID-19 samples, acute and convalescent, were from the United States, Italy and Spain.

On this clone: Other DNA sequences within the sample encode an identical CDR3.

Germline V gene data show CDR1 as SGDLS and CDR2 as YYNGEE. Between the trimmed V and J ends, which lost 3 bases and 6 bases, there was a span of 9 bases. This CDR3 contains 12 residues. Original handling: Amplification of reference gene primers was used by the study to estimate nucleated cell counts. Sequencing used immunoSEQ multiplex PCR; TCRdb keeps in-frame clones, though not all of them. The V and J calls and clone size are taken from that table; D and trimming were inferred from the DNA. Of fewer than 500,000 clones in the sample, about 89% are singletons; the top ten hold about 4.3%. The chain employs TRBV9 and TRBJ1-2; D unclear. What was sequenced was peripheral blood. This receptor was identified in a woman aged 25-40 years with acute or convalescent COVID-19. CDR3 region: CASSAGQDGYTF. Written as DNA, the CDR3 is TGTGCCAGCAGCGCTGGGCAGGATGGCTACACCTTC.